This is a list of T cell receptor beta chains from one sample in a study of cytomegalovirus exposure and HLA in healthy donors. Generated by immunoSEQ multiplex PCR, the TCRdb table keeps only in-frame clones and is missing some. The sample includes about 120,000 clones, 77% of them seen just once. Sequencing used PBMCs. The receptors here all came from a man aged 35 to 55 in good health and CMV-seropositive. CDR3s include the opening cysteine and the closing phenylalanine or tryptophan.

cdr3_aa	v_call	j_call	cdr3_length
CASIEGGVNEKLFF	TRBV6-6	TRBJ1-4	14
CASSPRTGHGYTF	TRBV19	TRBJ1-2	13
CASSPGTGVRTDTQYF	TRBV5-4	TRBJ2-3	16
CSVLTGELFF	TRBV29-1	TRBJ2-2	10
CASSFVGRSGNTIYF	TRBV12-1	TRBJ1-3	15
CASSLGSVYEQYF	TRBV27	TRBJ2-7	13
CASSAQAFNTEAFF	TRBV7-2	TRBJ1-1	14
CATSRDLRQEKRQETQYF	TRBV15	TRBJ2-5	18
CASSDSEGGAQYF	TRBV6-4	TRBJ2-5	13
CASSDSKTSGGANEQFF	TRBV6-4	TRBJ2-1	17
CASSYPSGAAEAFF	TRBV6-5	TRBJ1-1	14
CASSRRGGSSYEQYF	TRBV28	TRBJ2-7	15
CASSLGRGGTDTQYF	TRBV5-8	TRBJ2-3	15
CSVGGEASLAQYF	TRBV29-1	TRBJ2-5	13
CASSLAGGLTGNNQPQHF	TRBV5-5	TRBJ1-5	18
CASSKQGMGGSQPQHF	TRBV10-1	TRBJ1-5	16
CASSLDSFIPDTQYF	TRBV5-4	TRBJ2-3	15
CSVEARDRESRGANVLTF	TRBV29-1	TRBJ2-6	18
CASSLKQGGGYNNEQFF	TRBV5-4	TRBJ2-1	17
CASRSAGTGSSYEQYF	TRBV7-9	TRBJ2-7	16